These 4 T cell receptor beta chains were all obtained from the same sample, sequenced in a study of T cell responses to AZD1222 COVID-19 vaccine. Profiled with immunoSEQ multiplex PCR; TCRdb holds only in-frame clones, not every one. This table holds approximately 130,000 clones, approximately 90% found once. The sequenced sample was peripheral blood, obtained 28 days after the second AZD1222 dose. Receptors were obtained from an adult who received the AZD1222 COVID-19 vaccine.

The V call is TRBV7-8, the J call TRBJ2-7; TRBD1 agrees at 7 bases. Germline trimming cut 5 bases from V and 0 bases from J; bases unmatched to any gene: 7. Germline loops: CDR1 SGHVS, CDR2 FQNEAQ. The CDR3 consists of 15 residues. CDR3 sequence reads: CASSRSQGTSYEQYF. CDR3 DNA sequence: TGTGCCAGCAGCCGATCACAGGGGACCTCCTACGAGCAGTACTTC.

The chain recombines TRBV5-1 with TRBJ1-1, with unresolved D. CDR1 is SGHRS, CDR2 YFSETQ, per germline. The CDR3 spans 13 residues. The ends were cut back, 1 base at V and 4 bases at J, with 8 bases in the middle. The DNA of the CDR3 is TGCGCCAGCAGCTTGACTTTCGGCACTGAAGCTTTCTTT. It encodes CASSLTFGTEAFF.

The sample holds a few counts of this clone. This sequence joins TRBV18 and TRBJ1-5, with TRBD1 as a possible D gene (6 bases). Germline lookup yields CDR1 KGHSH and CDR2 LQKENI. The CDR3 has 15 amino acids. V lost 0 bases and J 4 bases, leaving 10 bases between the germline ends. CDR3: CASSPPGTRNQPQHF. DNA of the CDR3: TGTGCCAGCTCACCACCTGGGACAAGGAATCAGCCCCAGCATTTT.

CDR3 region: CASSLSSRGPYTEAFF. The CDR3 region has the DNA TGTGCCAGCAGCTTGTCCTCTAGGGGACCTTACACTGAAGCTTTCTTT. The rearrangement uses TRBV5-4 and TRBJ1-1; the D gene is possibly TRBD1 (5 bases). The CDR3 covers 16 residues. Between the trimmed V and J ends, which lost 1 base and 3 bases, there was a span of 16 bases. Germline V CDR1 and CDR2: SGHNT, YYREEE (reference sequence).